A single sample gave rise to the 8 T cell receptor beta chains below, sequenced in a study of blood T cells in healthy people across ages. Using a J-beta primer mix together with a sample-barcoded 5' primer, a second PCR was run for roughly 6 to 11 cycles. TCRdb independently ran MiXCR on the 5' RACE reads; one entry per CDR3 protein. The sample has 600,000 or so distinct CDR3 sequences; roughly 43% are singletons. Sequencing was done on a sample of blood. These TCRs come from an older man in good health.

This clonotype has more than one count but fewer than ten. This sequence joins TRBV7-2 and TRBJ2-7, with D uncertain. CDR1 and CDR2 (germline): SGHTA, FQGNSA. V was clipped by 1 base and J by 5 bases, with 9 bases between them. There are 13 residues in the CDR3. The CDR3 DNA reads as TGTGCCAGCAGCTTAGGGGCGAGTAACGAGCAGTACTTC. Protein sequence: CASSLGASNEQYF. The full variable domain, its missing parts supplied by reference TRBV7-2 and TRBJ2-7, is GAGVSQSPSNKVTEKGKDVELRCDPISGHTALYWYRQSLGQGLEFLIYFQGNSAPDKSGLPSDRFSAERTGGSVSTLTIQRTQQEDSAVYLCASSLGASNEQYFGPGTRLTVT.

For this clonotype: The junction shows a germline mismatch at one end, possibly a read error. The chain carries TRBV6-5 and TRBJ2-1; TRBD2 might be the D (6 bases). CDR1 is MNHEY and CDR2 is SVGAGI in the germline V gene. The CDR3 consists of 15 residues. The CDR3 spells CASSPPGRTYNKQFF. Written as DNA, the CDR3 is TGTGCCAGTAGTCCCCCAGGGAGGACCTACAATAAGCAGTTCTTC.

The chain combines TRBV30 with TRBJ1-4; TRBD1 is a possible D gene (5 bases). Per germline, CDR1 GTSNPN and CDR2 SVGIG (reference sequence). Trimming shortened V by 7 bases and J by 8 bases, and 17 bases separated the two germline ends. The CDR3 is made up of 13 amino acids. This chain's CDR3 is CASKIGAEEKLFF. The CDR3 DNA reads TGTGCCTCAAAGATAGGGGCGGAAGAAAAACTGTTTTTT. The full variable domain, completed using reference TRBV30 and TRBJ1-4, is SQTIHQWPATLVQPVGSPLSLECTVEGTSNPNLYWYRQAAGRGLQLLFYSVGIGQISSEVPQNLSASRPQDRQFILSSKKLLLSDSGFYLCASKIGAEEKLFFGSGTQLSVL.

On this clonotype: Sequence at one end of the junction differs from germline and may be a read error. V is TRBV7-9 and J is TRBJ2-1; D is unresolved. The CDR3 is made up of 14 amino acids. Per germline, CDR1 SEHNR and CDR2 FQNEAQ (reference sequence). The CDR3 reads CASSFDILVNGQFF. The CDR3, as DNA: TGTGCCAGCAGCTTCGACATACTTGTGAATGGGCAGTTCTTC.

The count of this clonotype is one. At one end, the junction sequence differs from germline, possibly due to a read error. The chain links TRBV10-3 to TRBJ1-2; 12 bases fit TRBD1. Germline CDR1 is ENHRY and CDR2 is SYGVKD. The length of the CDR3 is 19 residues. The CDR3 region has the DNA TGTGCCATCAGTGAGTCGACTCTCGGGACAGGGGGCGAAAACTATGGCCACACCTTC. This gives the protein CAISESTLGTGGENYGHTF.

This chain connects TRBV20-1 to TRBJ2-5; D is unclear. Trimming pared 5 bases from V and 11 bases from J, leaving 12 bases between. The CDR3 sequence is 10 residues long. Per germline, CDR1 DFQATT and CDR2 SNEGSKA (reference sequence). The CDR3 DNA reads TGCAGTGCTGGGCGGCATGAGCAGTACTTC. It specifies CSAGRHEQYF.

The chain joins TRBV20-1 to TRBJ2-5, with 11 bases lining up with TRBD2. This CDR3 comprises 15 residues. Looked up from germline, CDR1 is DFQATT and CDR2 is SNEGSKA (reference sequence). With 5 bases clipped from V and 1 base from J, the junction kept 6 bases outside the gene matches. The CDR3 region is CSAPTSGRRQETQYF. CDR3 DNA sequence: TGCAGTGCTCCTACTAGCGGGAGACGCCAAGAGACCCAGTACTTC.

This clonotype has a handful of counts. CDR3 region: CANSGTDQETQYF. In nucleotides, the CDR3 is TGTGCCAATTCCGGGACAGACCAAGAGACCCAGTACTTC. The V call is TRBV10-3, the J call TRBJ2-4; 7 nucleotides match TRBD1. The J call may be in error: the DNA end matches TRBJ2-5 better. This CDR3 region has 13 residues. The germline gives CDR1 ENHRY, CDR2 SYGVKD.